The 12 T cell receptor beta chains given below trace back to one sample, sequenced in a study of cytomegalovirus exposure and HLA in healthy donors. Primers for the PCR totalled 60 Vbeta and 13 Jbeta. Generated by immunoSEQ multiplex PCR, the TCRdb table keeps only in-frame clones and is missing some. The sample lists 90,000 to 150,000 clones, under 85% occurring once. Sample: PBMCs. These receptors were collected from a man between 35 and 55 years old in good health and CMV-seropositive.

The DNA of the CDR3 is TGTGCCAGAAGCTCAACGGACAGGGATCAGCCCCAGCATTTT. This sequence encodes CARSSTDRDQPQHF. The rearrangement uses TRBV5-3 and TRBJ1-5, with 8 bases lining up with TRBD1. TRBV5-3 is an open reading frame whose function is uncertain. The CDR3 runs 14 residues. The V gene end was trimmed by 3 bases and the J gene end by 5 bases; junction bases not matched to a gene: 4.

This clone was seen only a few times. The V gene is TRBV27, the J gene TRBJ2-2; TRBD1 might be the D (5 bases). CDR1 is MNHEY and CDR2 is SMNVEV in the germline V gene (reference sequence). V lost 3 bases and J lost 5, with 10 bases in between. The CDR3 length is 14 residues. Here the CDR3 DNA reads TGTGCCAGCAGTTTGACAGCACCAACCGGGGAGCTGTTTTTT. Translating it yields CASSLTAPTGELFF.

This chain links TRBV15 with TRBJ1-2; maybe TRBD1 (6 bases). This CDR3 has 16 residues. Trimming left V 0 bases short and J 4 bases short, with 15 bases between. The germline gives CDR1 LNHNV, CDR2 YYDKDF (reference sequence). CDR3 region: CATSRDPDQGRYGYTF. CDR3 bases: TGTGCCACCAGCAGAGATCCCGACCAGGGGCGCTATGGCTACACCTTC.

The gene calls are TRBV7-9 and TRBJ1-3, with D tentatively TRBD1 (5 bases). V gave up 1 base and J gave up 0 bases, with 10 bases separating them. This CDR3 is 16 amino acids long. Germline CDR1 and CDR2: SEHNR and FQNEAQ (reference sequence). This CDR3 is CASSLVSTVSGNTIYF. The CDR3, as DNA: TGTGCCAGCAGCTTAGTTTCGACAGTCTCTGGAAACACCATATATTTT.

This chain joins TRBV6-5 and TRBJ2-1; 10 nucleotides align to TRBD1. Germline CDR1 reads MNHEY; CDR2 reads SVGAGI. The CDR3 has 15 residues. J lost 5 bases, V lost 2 bases, and 3 bases had no gene match. CDR3 nucleotides: TGTGCCAGCAGTTACGGGACAGGGGCCCACAATGAGCAGTTCTTC. Amino acids: CASSYGTGAHNEQFF.

J is TRBJ1-2 and V is TRBV25-1; 8 nucleotides align to TRBD1. The CDR3 consists of 12 residues. With V trimmed by 6 bases and J by 3 bases, 0 bases remained unmatched. Germline-derived CDR1 and CDR2 are MGHDK and SYGVNS. The CDR3 sequence: CASRTGDYGYTF. The CDR3 DNA reads as TGTGCCAGCAGGACAGGGGACTATGGCTACACCTTC.

Comments on this clone: One junction end disagrees with the germline gene, perhaps due to a read error. V gene TRBV7-9 combines with J gene TRBJ2-4; a weak D match, TRBD1 (6 bases). This CDR3 comprises 15 residues. CDR1 and CDR2 (germline): SEHNR, FQNEAQ (reference sequence). CDR3 DNA: TGTTCCAGCTCGTGGCTGGCCTCAGGGGAAAACATTCAGTACTTC. Translating it yields CSSSWLASGENIQYF.

This chain joins TRBV5-1 and TRBJ2-5; possible D gene TRBD2, 6 bases. From germline, CDR1 is SGHRS and CDR2 YFSETQ. This CDR3 region has 14 residues. The V end was cut by 4 bases, the J end by 5 bases, with 15 bases between. CDR3 nucleotide sequence: TGCGCCAGCAGCGGGGGGACGGAGGGGGAGACCCAGTACTTC. It encodes CASSGGTEGETQYF.

This chain links TRBV6-1 with TRBJ2-5, with 10 bases aligning to TRBD2. Germline V gene sequence: CDR1 MNHNS, CDR2 SASEGT. The CDR3 loop spans 14 amino acids. V lost 2 bases to trimming and J lost 3 bases; unmatched junction nucleotides: 0. The CDR3 sequence is CASSELAGEETQYF. The CDR3 nucleotides are TGTGCCAGCAGTGAACTAGCGGGGGAAGAGACCCAGTACTTC.

This clone was seen only once. The chain has TRBV19 and TRBJ1-5, with 8 bases lining up with TRBD1. CDR3 size: 16 residues. The trim removed 9 bases at V and 2 bases at J, leaving 12 bases unmatched. Germline values: CDR1 LNHDA, CDR2 SQIVND (reference sequence). The CDR3 nucleotides read TGTGCCAGCACCACCCAGGGGGCCTGGGGCAATCAGCCCCAGCATTTT. Residues: CASTTQGAWGNQPQHF. Variable domain in full (rest from reference TRBV19 and TRBJ1-5): DGGITQSPKYLFRKEGQNVTLSCEQNLNHDAMYWYRQDPGQGLRLIYYSQIVNDFQKGDIAEGYSVSREKKESFPLTVTSAQKNPTAFYLCASTTQGAWGNQPQHFGDGTRLSIL.

This sequence joins TRBV5-4 and TRBJ2-7; D unclear. The germline CDR1 and CDR2 sequences are SGHNT and YYREEE (reference sequence). This CDR3 has 14 amino acids. Trimming took off 1 base at V and 0 bases at J, with 8 bases between the two ends. This chain's CDR3 is CASSLLSSSYEQYF. The CDR3 region has the DNA TGTGCCAGCAGCTTGCTATCTAGCTCCTACGAGCAGTACTTC.

The rearrangement uses TRBV6-1 and TRBJ1-1; 7 bases agree with TRBD1. The trim removed 6 bases at V and 0 bases at J, leaving 4 bases unmatched. The germline gives CDR1 MNHNS, CDR2 SASEGT. The CDR3 is 14 residues long. The CDR3: CASSLDRMNTEAFF. DNA of the CDR3: TGTGCCAGCAGCTTGGACAGGATGAACACTGAAGCTTTCTTT.